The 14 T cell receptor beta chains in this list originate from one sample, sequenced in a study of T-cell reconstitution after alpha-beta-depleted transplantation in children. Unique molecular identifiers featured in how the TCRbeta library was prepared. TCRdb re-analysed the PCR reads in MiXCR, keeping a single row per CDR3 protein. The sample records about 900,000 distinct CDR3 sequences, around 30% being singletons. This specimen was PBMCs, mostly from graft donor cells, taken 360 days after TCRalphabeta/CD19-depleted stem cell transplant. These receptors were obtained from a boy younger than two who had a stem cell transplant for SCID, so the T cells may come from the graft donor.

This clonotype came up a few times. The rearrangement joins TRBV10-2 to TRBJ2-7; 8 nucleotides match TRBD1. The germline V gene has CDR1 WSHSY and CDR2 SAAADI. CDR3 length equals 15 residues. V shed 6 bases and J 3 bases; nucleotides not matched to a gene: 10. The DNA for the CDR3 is TGCGCCAGCAGCGACGGACAGGGACAGGTCTACGAGCAGTACTTC. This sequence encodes CASSDGQGQVYEQYF.

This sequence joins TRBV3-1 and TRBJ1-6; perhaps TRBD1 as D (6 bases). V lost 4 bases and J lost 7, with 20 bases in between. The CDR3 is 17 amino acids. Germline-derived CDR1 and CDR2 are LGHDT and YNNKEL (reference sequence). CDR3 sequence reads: CASSLRDTGRLNSPLHF. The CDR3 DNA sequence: TGTGCCAGCAGCCTCCGGGACACCGGGAGGTTAAATTCACCCCTCCACTTT.

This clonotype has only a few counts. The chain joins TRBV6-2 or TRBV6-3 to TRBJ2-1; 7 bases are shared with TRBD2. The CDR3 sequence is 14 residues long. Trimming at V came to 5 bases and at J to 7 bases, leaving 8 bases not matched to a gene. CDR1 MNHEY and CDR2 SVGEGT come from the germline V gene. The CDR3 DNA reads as TGTGCCAGCAGTCCGCGGACTAGGGGAAATGAGCAGTTCTTC. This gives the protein CASSPRTRGNEQFF.

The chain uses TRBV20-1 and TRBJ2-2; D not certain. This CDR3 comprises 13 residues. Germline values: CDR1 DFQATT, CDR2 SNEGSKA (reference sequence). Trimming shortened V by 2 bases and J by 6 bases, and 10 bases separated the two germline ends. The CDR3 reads CSARKGISGELFF. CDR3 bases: TGCAGTGCTAGAAAAGGGATTTCCGGGGAGCTGTTTTTT.

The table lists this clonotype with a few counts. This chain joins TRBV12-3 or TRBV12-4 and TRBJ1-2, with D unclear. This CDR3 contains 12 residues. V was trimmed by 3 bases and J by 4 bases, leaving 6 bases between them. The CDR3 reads CASSFSTYGYTF. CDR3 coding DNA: TGTGCCAGCAGTTTTTCGACCTATGGCTACACCTTC.

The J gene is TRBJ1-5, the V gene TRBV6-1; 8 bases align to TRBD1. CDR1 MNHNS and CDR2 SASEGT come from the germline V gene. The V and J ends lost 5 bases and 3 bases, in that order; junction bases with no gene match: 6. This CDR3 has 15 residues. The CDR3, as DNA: TGTGCCAGCAGTACCCAGGGGGCAATCAATCAGCCCCAGCATTTT. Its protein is CASSTQGAINQPQHF.

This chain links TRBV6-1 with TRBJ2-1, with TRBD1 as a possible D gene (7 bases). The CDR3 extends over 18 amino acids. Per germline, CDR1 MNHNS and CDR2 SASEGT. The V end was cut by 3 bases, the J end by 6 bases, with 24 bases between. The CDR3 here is CASSERPTTGFGGNEQFF. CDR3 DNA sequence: TGTGCCAGCAGTGAGAGGCCAACGACAGGGTTCGGGGGCAATGAGCAGTTCTTC.

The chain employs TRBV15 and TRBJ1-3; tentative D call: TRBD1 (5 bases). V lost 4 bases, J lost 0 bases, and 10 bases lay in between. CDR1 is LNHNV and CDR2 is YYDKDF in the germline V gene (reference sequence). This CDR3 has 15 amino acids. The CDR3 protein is CATSNAGPSGNTIYF. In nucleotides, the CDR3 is TGTGCCACCAGCAATGCGGGGCCCTCTGGAAACACCATATATTTT.

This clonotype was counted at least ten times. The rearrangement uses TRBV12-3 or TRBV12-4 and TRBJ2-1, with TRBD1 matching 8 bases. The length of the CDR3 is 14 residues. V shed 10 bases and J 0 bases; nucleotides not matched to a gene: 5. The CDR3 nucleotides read TGTGCCACCTCAGGGGGCAGCTCCTACAATGAGCAGTTCTTC. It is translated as CATSGGSSYNEQFF.

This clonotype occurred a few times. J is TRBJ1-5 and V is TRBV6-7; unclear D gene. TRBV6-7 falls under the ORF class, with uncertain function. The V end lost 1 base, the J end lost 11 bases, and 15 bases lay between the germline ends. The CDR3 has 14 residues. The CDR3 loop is CASSYLSGPRAQHF. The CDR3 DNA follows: TGTGCCAGCAGTTACTTGTCAGGCCCTAGGGCCCAGCATTTT.

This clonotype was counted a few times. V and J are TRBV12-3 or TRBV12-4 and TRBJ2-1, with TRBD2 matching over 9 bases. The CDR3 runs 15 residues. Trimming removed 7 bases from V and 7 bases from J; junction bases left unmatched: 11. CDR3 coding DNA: TGTGCCAGCATCCCCTATGGCGGGGGGGGGAATGAGCAGTTCTTC. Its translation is CASIPYGGGGNEQFF.

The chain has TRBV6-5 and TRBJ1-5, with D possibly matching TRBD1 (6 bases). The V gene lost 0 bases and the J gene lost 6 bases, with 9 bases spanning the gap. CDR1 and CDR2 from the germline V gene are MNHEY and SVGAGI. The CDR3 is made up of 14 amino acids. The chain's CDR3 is CASSYSEGGQPQHF. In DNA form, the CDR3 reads TGTGCCAGCAGTTACTCAGAGGGGGGTCAGCCCCAGCATTTT.

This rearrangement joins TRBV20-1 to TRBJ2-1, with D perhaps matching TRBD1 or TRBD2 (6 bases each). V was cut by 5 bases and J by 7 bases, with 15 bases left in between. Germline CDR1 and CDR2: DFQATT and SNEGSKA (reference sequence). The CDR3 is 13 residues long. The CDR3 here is CSAPPGAWNEQFF. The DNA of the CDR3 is TGCAGTGCTCCCCCGGGGGCTTGGAATGAGCAGTTCTTC.

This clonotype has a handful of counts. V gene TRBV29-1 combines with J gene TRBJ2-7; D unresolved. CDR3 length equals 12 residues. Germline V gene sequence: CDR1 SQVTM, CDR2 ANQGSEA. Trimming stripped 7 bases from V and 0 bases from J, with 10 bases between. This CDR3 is CSAKASSYEQYF. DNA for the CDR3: TGCAGCGCTAAAGCCAGCTCCTACGAGCAGTACTTC.